This record looks at one T cell receptor beta chain sequence and its context. Its antigen is not identified. The sample comes from a study of CD8+ T cells in alopecia areata. CDR3 length: 15 residues. V lost 1 base, J lost 5 bases, and 13 bases lay in between. Germline-derived CDR1 and CDR2 are PRHDT and FYEKMQ (reference sequence). Once RNA had been extracted, it was reverse transcribed into cDNA to act as the sequencing template. The data were produced by immunoSEQ multiplex PCR, yet TCRdb's version contains in-frame clones alone and is incomplete. The data hold approximately 66,000 clones, with under 75% observed a single time. Lesional scalp punch biopsies and peripheral blood were collected from alopecia areata patients. Broader study findings: Sequence data from scalp samples additionally include resident alphabeta T cells of normal skin.

The TCR was taken from a human donor with alopecia areata. The chain carries TRBV13 and TRBJ2-3, with D tentatively TRBD2 (5 bases). The input for sequencing was CD8+ T cells sorted from blood, taken at week 0. The CDR3: CASSLDGGEGDTQYF. In DNA form, the CDR3 reads TGTGCCAGCAGCTTAGATGGCGGTGAGGGAGATACGCAGTATTTT.